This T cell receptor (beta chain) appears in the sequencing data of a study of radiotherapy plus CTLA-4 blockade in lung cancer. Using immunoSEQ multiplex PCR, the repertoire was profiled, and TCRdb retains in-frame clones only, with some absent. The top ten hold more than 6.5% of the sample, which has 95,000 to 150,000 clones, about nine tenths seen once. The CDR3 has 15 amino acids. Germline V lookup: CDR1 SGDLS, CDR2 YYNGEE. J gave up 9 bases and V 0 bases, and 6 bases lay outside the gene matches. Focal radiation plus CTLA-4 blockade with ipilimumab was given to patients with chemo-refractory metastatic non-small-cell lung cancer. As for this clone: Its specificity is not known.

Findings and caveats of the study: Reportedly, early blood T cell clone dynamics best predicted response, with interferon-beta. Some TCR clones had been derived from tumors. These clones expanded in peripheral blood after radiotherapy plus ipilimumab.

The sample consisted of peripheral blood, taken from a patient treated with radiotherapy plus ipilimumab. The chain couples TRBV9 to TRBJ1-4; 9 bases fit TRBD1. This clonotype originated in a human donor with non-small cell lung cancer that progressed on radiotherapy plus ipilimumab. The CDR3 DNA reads TGTGCCAGCAGCGTAGGCGGGACAGGGCGCCAAAAACTGTTTTTT. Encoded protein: CASSVGGTGRQKLFF. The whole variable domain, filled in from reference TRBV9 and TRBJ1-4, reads DSGVTQTPKHLITATGQRVTLRCSPRSGDLSVYWYQQSLDQGLQFLIQYYNGEERAKGNILERFSAQQFPDLHSELNLSSLELGDSALYFCASSVGGTGRQKLFFGSGTQLSVL.